This T cell receptor (beta chain) was identified in a study of cytomegalovirus exposure and HLA in healthy donors. It was with 60 Vbeta and 13 Jbeta primers that the PCR ran. The method was immunoSEQ multiplex PCR; TCRdb's version includes in-frame clones alone and lacks a portion of them. The sample contains roughly 150,000 clones, around three quarters of which appear only once. Samples came from healthy bone marrow donors. Germline V gene lookup returns CDR1 MDHEN and CDR2 SYDVKM. The CDR3 spans 16 residues. V was clipped by 1 base and J by 5 bases, with 16 bases between them. The sequencing input was PBMCs. The TCR sequence derives from a man aged 40-50 years in good health and CMV-seronegative. This sequence joins TRBV28 and TRBJ2-3; D perhaps matches TRBD1 (6 bases). CDR3 amino acids: CASSLSRFRGEDTQYF. The CDR3 nucleotides read TGTGCCAGCAGTTTATCGCGCTTCAGGGGCGAAGATACGCAGTATTTT.